The 4 T cell receptor beta chains reported below all come from one sample, sequenced in a study of glioma-infiltrating T cells after dendritic cell vaccination. The assay was immunoSEQ multiplex PCR, and TCRdb's table has in-frame clones only and misses some. The repertoire has some 70,000 clones, roughly 79% of them found once; the top ten carry 6.5% to 10%. This material consisted of blood, taken before dendritic cell vaccination. These TCRs come from a human donor with glioblastoma.

The chain is built from TRBV5-6 and TRBJ2-3; 7 bases are shared with TRBD2. Germline V gene lookup returns CDR1 SGHDT and CDR2 YYEEEE. J gave up 2 bases and V 2 bases, and 8 bases lay outside the gene matches. The CDR3 consists of 16 residues. CDR3 residues: CASSFIRAGLTDTQYF. The CDR3, as DNA: TGTGCCAGCAGCTTTATCAGAGCGGGGCTCACAGATACGCAGTATTTT.

This clone was seen just once. The chain has TRBV19 and TRBJ1-1, with D uncertain. V was cut by 7 bases and J by 8 bases, with 14 bases left in between. Germline V lookup: CDR1 LNHDA, CDR2 SQIVND (reference sequence). The CDR3 runs to 12 residues. The CDR3 sequence is CASIPGPEEAFF. The CDR3, as DNA: TGTGCCAGTATCCCGGGTCCCGAAGAAGCTTTCTTT.

This clone was detected only once. The chain employs TRBV5-6 and TRBJ1-5; D unresolved. This CDR3 is built from 15 residues. CDR1 is SGHDT, CDR2 YYEEEE, per germline. The V gene lost 1 base and the J gene lost 0 bases, with 8 bases spanning the gap. The CDR3 is CASSLTIDSNQPQHF. The CDR3 region has the DNA TGTGCCAGCAGCTTGACTATTGATAGCAATCAGCCCCAGCATTTT. The full variable domain, with the rest looked up from reference TRBV5-6 and TRBJ1-5, is DAGVTQSPTHLIKTRGQQVTLRCSPKSGHDTVSWYQQALGQGPQFIFQYYEEEERQRGNFPDRFSGHQFPNYSSELNVNALLLGDSALYLCASSLTIDSNQPQHFGDGTRLSIL.

The V call is TRBV7-2, the J call TRBJ1-3; unclear D gene. V dropped 2 bases and J dropped 4 bases, with 9 bases sitting between them. The CDR3 spans 14 residues. Germline V lookup: CDR1 SGHTA, CDR2 FQGNSA. The CDR3 here is CASSLRGAGNTIYF. The CDR3 DNA is TGTGCCAGCAGCTTACGGGGTGCCGGAAACACCATATATTTT.